This T cell receptor (beta chain) was identified in a study of T cells in Graves' hyperthyroidism and ophthalmopathy. General study findings and limits: The authors' 13 V-J model separated ophthalmopathy from stable hyperthyroidism.

This clonotype was picked up many times. What it binds is unknown. TCR beta CDR3 regions were amplified from RNA transcripts. TCR CDR3 regions were first amplified by RT-PCR with HTBI primers. TCRdb ran MiXCR on the multiplex PCR reads and lists one entry per CDR3 protein. This sample has about 320,000 distinct CDR3 sequences, with 16% found just once. Each diagnosis drew on symptoms, thyroxine, TRAb, thyroid ultrasound and orbital computed tomography findings. The length of the CDR3 is 12 residues. Trimming cost V 6 bases and J 0 bases, with 9 bases left between them. Per the germline V gene, CDR1 is DFQATT and CDR2 is SNEGSKA (reference sequence).

Sequences were obtained from blood. The sequence derives from a young man with Graves' hyperthyroidism. This chain uses TRBV20-1 with TRBJ2-7; D gene ambiguous. CDR3 nucleotides: TGCAGTGCCACATGGGACTCCTACGAGCAGTACTTC. This codes for CSATWDSYEQYF.